These 25 T cell receptor beta chains came from one sample sequenced in a study of cytomegalovirus exposure and HLA in healthy donors (dated by TCRdb to the late 2010s). The library was generated by the immunoSEQ multiplex PCR assay. The multiplex PCR relied on a mix of 60 forward primers for TCR Vbeta segments and 13 reverse primers for TCR Jbeta segments. The table was pulled from immuneACCESS by TCRdb, which kept in-frame rearrangements only. Such tables lose some clones; where checked, under half of the loss comes from unresolved V genes, and the rest has no known cause. In all, the sample holds around 160,000 clones, and around 78% of those were seen once. The ten largest clonotypes hold over 2.5% of the sample. Source material: PBMCs. These receptors originate from a middle-aged man in good health and CMV-seropositive.

V and J are TRBV28 and TRBJ1-5; D not certain. Looked up from germline, CDR1 is MDHEN and CDR2 is SYDVKM. This CDR3 is built from 17 residues. Trimming took off 3 bases at V and 0 bases at J, with 15 bases between the two ends. The CDR3 loop is CASSFVSGDYSNQPQHF. Written as DNA, the CDR3 is TGTGCCAGCAGTTTCGTCTCCGGGGATTATAGCAATCAGCCCCAGCATTTT. Together with reference TRBV28 and TRBJ1-5, the CDR3 gives the full variable domain: DVKVTQSSRYLVKRTGEKVFLECVQDMDHENMFWYRQDPGLGLRLIYFSYDVKMKEKGDIPEGYSVSREKKERFSLILESASTNQTSMYLCASSFVSGDYSNQPQHFGDGTRLSIL.

The chain couples TRBV4-3 to TRBJ2-3; TRBD1 is a possible D gene (6 bases). This CDR3 is built from 17 residues. Germline-derived CDR1 and CDR2 are LGHNA and YSLEER. V dropped 4 bases and J dropped 3 bases, with 20 bases sitting between them. The CDR3 protein is CASSPRLGQISTDTQYF. CDR3 nucleotides: TGCGCCAGCAGCCCACGTTTAGGACAGATATCAACAGATACGCAGTATTTT.

This clone appeared once. This sequence joins TRBV2 and TRBJ2-1; TRBD1 agrees at 7 bases. V lost 10 bases, J lost 3 bases, and 3 bases stayed unmatched. This CDR3 is built from 12 residues. Germline CDR1 SNHLY, CDR2 FYNNEI. The CDR3 loop is CATGTDYNEQFF. The CDR3, as DNA: TGTGCCACCGGGACAGACTACAATGAGCAGTTCTTC.

The chain couples TRBV11-2 to TRBJ2-7, with D tentatively TRBD2 (5 bases). The CDR3 covers 13 residues. Trimming took off 0 bases at V and 5 bases at J, with 8 bases between the two ends. Per the germline V gene, CDR1 is SGHAT and CDR2 is FQNNGV. The CDR3: CASSLETGNEQYF. The CDR3 coding sequence is TGTGCCAGCAGCTTAGAAACCGGGAACGAGCAGTACTTC.

This sequence joins TRBV28 and TRBJ2-5; 14 positions match TRBD2. This CDR3 has 15 amino acids. Trimming cost V 6 bases and J 5 bases; bases outside gene matches: 5. The V gene's germline CDR1 is MDHEN and CDR2 SYDVKM. CDR3 bases: TGTGCCAGCAGGCCGACTAGCGGGAGGGGGGAGACCCAGTACTTC. This translates into CASRPTSGRGETQYF.

This clone was seen a few times. The chain combines TRBV2 with TRBJ1-3; D is undetermined. Trimming removed 6 bases from V and 0 bases from J, with 9 bases in between. Per the germline V gene, CDR1 is SNHLY and CDR2 is FYNNEI. The CDR3 is 14 amino acids. CDR3 in amino acids: CASRRENSGNTIYF. In nucleotides, the CDR3 is TGTGCCAGCAGGCGGGAGAACTCTGGAAACACCATATATTTT.

The genes are TRBV29-1 and TRBJ2-6; D is unclear. CDR1 is SQVTM and CDR2 is ANQGSEA in the germline V gene. This CDR3 contains 13 residues. V was clipped by 7 bases and J by 4 bases, with 11 bases between them. The CDR3 DNA reads TGCAGCGGGGCCCTCACCGGGGCCAACGTCCTGACTTTC. This gives the protein CSGALTGANVLTF.

The rearrangement joins TRBV25-1 to TRBJ2-7; maybe TRBD2 (5 bases). The CDR3 has 12 residues. CDR1 is MGHDK and CDR2 is SYGVNS in the germline V gene. Trimming pared 8 bases from V and 9 bases from J, leaving 17 bases between. DNA for the CDR3: TGTGCCAGCGAGGTAACCCCCGGAGGGCAGTACTTC. Its translation is CASEVTPGGQYF.

This rearrangement joins TRBV28 to TRBJ2-5; 8 bases line up with TRBD2. This CDR3 is built from 17 residues. J gave up 1 base and V 7 bases, and 14 bases lay outside the gene matches. Germline V gene data show CDR1 as MDHEN and CDR2 as SYDVKM. The CDR3 nucleotides read TGTGCCAGCACCAAAGCCGGGACTAGAGGGTCCCAAGAGACCCAGTACTTC. The encoded protein is CASTKAGTRGSQETQYF.

The chain recombines TRBV5-1 with TRBJ2-5, with D perhaps matching TRBD1 (7 bases). The germline CDR1 and CDR2 sequences are SGHRS and YFSETQ. The CDR3 length is 14 residues. V lost 4 bases and J 2 bases, leaving 12 bases between the germline ends. CDR3: CASSAGQPQETQYF. CDR3 nucleotide sequence: TGCGCCAGCAGCGCGGGACAGCCTCAAGAGACCCAGTACTTC. The whole variable domain, filled in from reference TRBV5-1 and TRBJ2-5, reads KAGVTQTPRYLIKTRGQQVTLSCSPISGHRSVSWYQQTPGQGLQFLFEYFSETQRNKGNFPGRFSGRQFSNSRSEMNVSTLELGDSALYLCASSAGQPQETQYFGPGTRLLVL.

This sequence joins TRBV6-5 and TRBJ1-2; tentatively, D is TRBD1 (6 bases). The CDR3 is 13 residues long. V was pared by 6 bases and J by 2 bases, with 10 bases between. Looked up from germline, CDR1 is MNHEY and CDR2 is SVGAGI. The CDR3 DNA sequence: TGTGCCAGCAGAAAACAGGGCAACTATGGCTACACCTTC. This codes for CASRKQGNYGYTF.

The V gene is TRBV10-1, the J gene TRBJ2-2, with D possibly matching TRBD1 (5 bases). Trimming stripped 3 bases from V and 8 bases from J, with 10 bases between. CDR3 length: 13 residues. Per germline, CDR1 WNHNN and CDR2 SYGVQD (reference sequence). Here the CDR3 reads CASSDLTAGELFF. CDR3 nucleotide sequence: TGCGCCAGCAGTGACTTGACAGCGGGGGAGCTGTTTTTT.

The V gene is TRBV5-5, the J gene TRBJ2-3; the D gene is possibly TRBD2 (7 bases). The V end lost 5 bases, the J end lost 0 bases, and 16 bases lay between the germline ends. CDR1 and CDR2 from the germline V gene are SGHKS and YYEKEE (reference sequence). CDR3 length equals 16 residues. The CDR3 spells CASSSRRGPSTDTQYF. For the CDR3, the DNA is TGTGCCAGCAGTTCAAGGCGGGGGCCTAGCACAGATACGCAGTATTTT.

This clone is a singleton in its sample. The rearrangement joins TRBV4-2 to TRBJ2-3, with a weak D call TRBD2 (6 bases). V dropped 0 bases and J dropped 1 base, with 14 bases sitting between them. Germline CDR1 is LGHNA and CDR2 is YNFKEQ. The CDR3 spans 17 residues. For the CDR3, the DNA is TGTGCCAGCAGCCAAGATTTCGGGAGCGGCGGCACAGATACGCAGTATTTT. Translated, it gives CASSQDFGSGGTDTQYF.

In this sample, this clone turned up a few times. This sequence joins TRBV18 and TRBJ1-3; D unresolved. Germline CDR1 is KGHSH and CDR2 is LQKENI. The V end was cut by 6 bases, the J end by 0 bases, with 15 bases between. This CDR3 spans 16 amino acids. CDR3: CASSPLRRDSGNTIYF. CDR3 nucleotides: TGTGCCAGCTCGCCCTTGCGCCGTGACTCTGGAAACACCATATATTTT.

This clone was picked up one time. The chain has TRBV9 and TRBJ2-5; the match to TRBD2 covers 9 bases. V was clipped by 0 bases and J by 4 bases; unmatched bases: 16. Germline CDR1 is SGDLS and CDR2 is YYNGEE. The CDR3 sequence is 19 residues long. CDR3 DNA: TGTGCCAGCAGCGTAGATGGTCGGAGCGGGAGGATTGAGGGAGAGACCCAGTACTTC. Residues: CASSVDGRSGRIEGETQYF.

The rearrangement uses TRBV18 and TRBJ1-5, with a weak D call TRBD1 (6 bases). CDR1 is KGHSH and CDR2 is LQKENI in the germline V gene. The CDR3 extends over 12 amino acids. The V end was cut by 3 bases, the J end by 16 bases, with 16 bases between. The CDR3, as DNA: TGTGCCAGCTCACCGGAGGAAGGGACATATCATTTT. This encodes CASSPEEGTYHF.

The chain couples TRBV6-5 to TRBJ1-1, with a possible D match to TRBD1 (5 bases). The CDR3 sequence is 14 residues long. The V gene's germline CDR1 is MNHEY and CDR2 SVGAGI. Trimming stripped 2 bases from V and 6 bases from J, with 13 bases between. This CDR3 is CASSYDRVRSEAFF. The CDR3, as DNA: TGTGCCAGCAGTTACGACAGAGTTAGGTCTGAAGCTTTCTTT.

The chain couples TRBV7-3 to TRBJ2-3; the match to TRBD2 covers 15 bases. The V segment lost 0 bases and the J segment 5 bases; nucleotides outside the gene matches: 9. This CDR3 is 19 amino acids long. The germline V gene has CDR1 SGHTA and CDR2 FQGTGA. CDR3 sequence: CASSLTPKGLAGGLDTQYF. DNA of the CDR3: TGTGCCAGCAGCTTAACCCCCAAGGGACTAGCGGGAGGATTAGATACGCAGTATTTT.

V and J are TRBV9 and TRBJ2-1; TRBD2 matches 9 bases. V shed 2 bases and J 3 bases; nucleotides not matched to a gene: 3. CDR1 is SGDLS and CDR2 is YYNGEE in the germline V gene. The CDR3 has 15 amino acids. The CDR3 DNA sequence: TGTGCCAGCAGCGTGCGGGAGGGGAGCTACAATGAGCAGTTCTTC. It is translated as CASSVREGSYNEQFF.

This chain links TRBV5-1 with TRBJ1-1; D is undetermined. The CDR3 is made up of 15 amino acids. V was clipped by 0 bases and J by 1 base, with 10 bases between them. Germline CDR1 SGHRS, CDR2 YFSETQ. In DNA form, the CDR3 reads TGCGCCAGCAGCTTGGTTGTGAGTACGAACACTGAAGCTTTCTTT. It translates to CASSLVVSTNTEAFF.

CDR3 DNA sequence: TGTGCCAGCAGCTTATTCAGCGGGCAAGAGACCCAGTACTTC. It encodes CASSLFSGQETQYF. The chain uses TRBV5-4 and TRBJ2-5; perhaps TRBD2 as D (6 bases). Germline CDR1 reads SGHNT; CDR2 reads YYREEE (reference sequence). Deletions cut 2 bases from V and 2 bases from J, with 10 bases between. The CDR3 contains 14 residues.

This clone showed up many times. The rearrangement joins TRBV27 to TRBJ1-1, with a tentative D call TRBD1 (6 bases). The germline CDR1 and CDR2 sequences are MNHEY and SMNVEV (reference sequence). The ends were cut back, 3 bases at V and 9 bases at J, with 14 bases in the middle. The CDR3 loop spans 13 amino acids. CDR3 amino acids: CASSLGVQGKAFF. The DNA for the CDR3 is TGTGCCAGCAGTTTGGGTGTACAGGGCAAAGCTTTCTTT.

This sequence joins TRBV30 and TRBJ2-1; D is perhaps TRBD2 (5 bases). V dropped 1 base and J dropped 14 bases, with 12 bases sitting between them. The CDR3 is 11 amino acids. CDR1 and CDR2 (germline): GTSNPN, SVGIG (reference sequence). CDR3 DNA: TGTGCCTGGAGTGGGCAGGAGGATAAGTTCTTC. Its protein product is CAWSGQEDKFF.

Here the CDR3 reads CASSVGQGIAKNIQYF. Here the CDR3 DNA reads TGTGCCAGCAGCGTAGGACAGGGGATAGCCAAAAACATTCAGTACTTC. The chain uses TRBV9 and TRBJ2-4; the match to TRBD1 covers 8 bases. Per the germline V gene, CDR1 is SGDLS and CDR2 is YYNGEE. V lost 0 bases and J lost 0; bases outside the gene matches: 2. CDR3 length: 16 amino acids. Full variable domain (missing parts from reference TRBV9 and TRBJ2-4): DSGVTQTPKHLITATGQRVTLRCSPRSGDLSVYWYQQSLDQGLQFLIQYYNGEERAKGNILERFSAQQFPDLHSELNLSSLELGDSALYFCASSVGQGIAKNIQYFGAGTRLSVL.